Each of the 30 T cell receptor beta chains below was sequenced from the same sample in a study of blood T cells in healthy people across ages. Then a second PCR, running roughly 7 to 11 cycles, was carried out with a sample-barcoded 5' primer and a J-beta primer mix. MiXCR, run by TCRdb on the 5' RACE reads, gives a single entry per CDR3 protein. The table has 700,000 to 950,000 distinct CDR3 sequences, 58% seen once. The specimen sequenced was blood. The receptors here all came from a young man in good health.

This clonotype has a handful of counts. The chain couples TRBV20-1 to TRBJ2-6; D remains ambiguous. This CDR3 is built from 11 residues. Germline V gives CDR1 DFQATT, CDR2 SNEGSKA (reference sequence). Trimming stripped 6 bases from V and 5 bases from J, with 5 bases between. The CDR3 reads CSASRANVLTF. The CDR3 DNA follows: TGCAGTGCATCCCGGGCCAACGTCCTGACTTTC.

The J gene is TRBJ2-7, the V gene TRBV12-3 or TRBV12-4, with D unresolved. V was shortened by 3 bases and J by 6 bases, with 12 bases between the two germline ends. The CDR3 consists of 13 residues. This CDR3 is CASSFDAGIEQYF. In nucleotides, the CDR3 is TGTGCCAGCAGTTTCGATGCAGGTATCGAGCAGTACTTC.

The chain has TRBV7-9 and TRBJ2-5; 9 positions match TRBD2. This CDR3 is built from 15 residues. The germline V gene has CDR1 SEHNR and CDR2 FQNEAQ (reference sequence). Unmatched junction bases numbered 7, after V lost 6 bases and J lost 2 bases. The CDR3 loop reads CASRASGIRQETQYF. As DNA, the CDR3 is TGTGCCAGCAGGGCTAGCGGGATAAGGCAAGAGACCCAGTACTTC.

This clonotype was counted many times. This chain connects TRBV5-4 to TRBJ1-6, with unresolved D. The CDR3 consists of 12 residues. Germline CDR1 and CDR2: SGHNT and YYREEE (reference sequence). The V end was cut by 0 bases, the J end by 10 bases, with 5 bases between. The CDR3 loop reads CASSLGRSPLHF. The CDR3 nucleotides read TGTGCCAGCAGCTTGGGACGGTCACCCCTCCACTTT.

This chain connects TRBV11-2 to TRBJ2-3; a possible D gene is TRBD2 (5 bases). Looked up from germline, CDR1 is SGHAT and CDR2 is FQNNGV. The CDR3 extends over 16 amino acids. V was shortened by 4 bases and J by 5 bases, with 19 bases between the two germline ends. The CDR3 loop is CASSSPNSDERDTQYF. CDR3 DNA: TGTGCCAGCAGCTCACCCAATAGCGACGAGAGAGATACGCAGTATTTT.

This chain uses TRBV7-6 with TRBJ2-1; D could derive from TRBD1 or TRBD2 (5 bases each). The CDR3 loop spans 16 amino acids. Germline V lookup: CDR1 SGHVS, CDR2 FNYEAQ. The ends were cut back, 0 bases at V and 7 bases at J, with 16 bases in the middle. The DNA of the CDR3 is TGTGCCAGCAGCTTAGCCCACGGGGCGGAAATTAATGAGCAGTTCTTC. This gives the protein CASSLAHGAEINEQFF.

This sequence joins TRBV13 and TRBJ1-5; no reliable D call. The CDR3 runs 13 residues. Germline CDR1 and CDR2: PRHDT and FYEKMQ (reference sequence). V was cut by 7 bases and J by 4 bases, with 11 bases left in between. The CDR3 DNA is TGTGCCAGCACCCCTGGGGATAATCAGCCCCAGCATTTT. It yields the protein CASTPGDNQPQHF.

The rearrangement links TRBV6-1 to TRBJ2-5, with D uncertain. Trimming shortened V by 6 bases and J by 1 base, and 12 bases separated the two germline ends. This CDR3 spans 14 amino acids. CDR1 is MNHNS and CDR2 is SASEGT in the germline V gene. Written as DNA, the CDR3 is TGTGCCAGCAGGACCCTCGAGCGCCAAGAGACCCAGTACTTC. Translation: CASRTLERQETQYF.

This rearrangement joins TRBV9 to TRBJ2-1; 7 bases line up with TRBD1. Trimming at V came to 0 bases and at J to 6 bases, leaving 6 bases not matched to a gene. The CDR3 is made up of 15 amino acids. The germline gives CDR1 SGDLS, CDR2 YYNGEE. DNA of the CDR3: TGTGCCAGCAGCGTAGGGGACAGTAATGGCAATGAGCAGTTCTTC. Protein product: CASSVGDSNGNEQFF.

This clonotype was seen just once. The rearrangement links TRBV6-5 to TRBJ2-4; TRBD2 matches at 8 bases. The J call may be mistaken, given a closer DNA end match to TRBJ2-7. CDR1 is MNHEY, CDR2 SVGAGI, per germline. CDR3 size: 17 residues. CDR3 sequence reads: CASSYSASGPLPYEQYF. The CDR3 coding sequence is TGTGCCAGCAGTTACTCGGCTAGCGGGCCGCTACCTTACGAGCAGTACTTC.

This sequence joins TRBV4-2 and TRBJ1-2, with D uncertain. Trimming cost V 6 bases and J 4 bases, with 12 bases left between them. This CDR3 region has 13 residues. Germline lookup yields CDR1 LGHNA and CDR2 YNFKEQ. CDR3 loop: CASSSRKGYGYTF. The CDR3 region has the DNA TGTGCCAGCAGTTCCAGGAAAGGCTATGGCTACACCTTC.

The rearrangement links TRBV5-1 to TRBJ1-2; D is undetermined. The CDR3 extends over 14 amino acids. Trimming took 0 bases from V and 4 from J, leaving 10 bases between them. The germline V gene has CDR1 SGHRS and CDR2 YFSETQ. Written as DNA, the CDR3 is TGCGCCAGCAGCTTGGTGGCAGGAACCTATGGCTACACCTTC. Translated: CASSLVAGTYGYTF. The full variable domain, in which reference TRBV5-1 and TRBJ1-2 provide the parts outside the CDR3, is KAGVTQTPRYLIKTRGQQVTLSCSPISGHRSVSWYQQTPGQGLQFLFEYFSETQRNKGNFPGRFSGRQFSNSRSEMNVSTLELGDSALYLCASSLVAGTYGYTFGSGTRLTVV.

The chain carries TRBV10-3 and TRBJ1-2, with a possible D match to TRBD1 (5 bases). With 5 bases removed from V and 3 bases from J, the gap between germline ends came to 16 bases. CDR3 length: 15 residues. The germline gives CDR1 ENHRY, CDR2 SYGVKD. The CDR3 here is CAISPGAGMDYGYTF. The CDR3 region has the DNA TGTGCCATCAGTCCCGGGGCGGGCATGGACTATGGCTACACCTTC.

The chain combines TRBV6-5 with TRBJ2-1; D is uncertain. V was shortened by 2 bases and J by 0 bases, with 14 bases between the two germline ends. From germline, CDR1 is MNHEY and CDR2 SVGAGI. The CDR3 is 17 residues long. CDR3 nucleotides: TGTGCCAGCAGTTACAACCGGCGGAGCGTCTCCTACAATGAGCAGTTCTTC. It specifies CASSYNRRSVSYNEQFF.

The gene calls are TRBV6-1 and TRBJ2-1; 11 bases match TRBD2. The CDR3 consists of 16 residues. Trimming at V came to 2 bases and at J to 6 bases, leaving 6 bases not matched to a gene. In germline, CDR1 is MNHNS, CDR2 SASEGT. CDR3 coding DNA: TGTGCCAGCAGTGAAATAGCGGGAGGGCCTAGCAATGAGCAGTTCTTC. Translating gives CASSEIAGGPSNEQFF.

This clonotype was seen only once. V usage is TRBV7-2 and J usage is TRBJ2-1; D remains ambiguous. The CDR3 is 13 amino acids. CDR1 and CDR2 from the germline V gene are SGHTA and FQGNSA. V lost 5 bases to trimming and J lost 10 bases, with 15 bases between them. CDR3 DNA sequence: TGTGCCAGCAGCCCAGATCCCGCGATCGAGCAGTTCTTC. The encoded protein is CASSPDPAIEQFF.

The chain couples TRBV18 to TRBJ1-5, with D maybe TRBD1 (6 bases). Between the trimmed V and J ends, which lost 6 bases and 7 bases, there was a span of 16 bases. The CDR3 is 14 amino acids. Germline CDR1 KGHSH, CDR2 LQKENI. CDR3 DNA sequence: TGTGCCAGCTCCCAGGAGGCAGGGGCGCAGCCCCAGCATTTT. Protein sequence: CASSQEAGAQPQHF.

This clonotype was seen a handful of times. For the CDR3, the DNA is TGTGCCAGCAGCTCGGACGACATTCAAGAGACCCAGTACTTC. It translates to CASSSDDIQETQYF. The chain recombines TRBV7-9 with TRBJ2-5; D gene uncertain. This CDR3 is 14 amino acids long. Trimming stripped 4 bases from V and 2 bases from J, with 11 bases between. Germline V CDR1 and CDR2: SEHNR, FQNEAQ (reference sequence).

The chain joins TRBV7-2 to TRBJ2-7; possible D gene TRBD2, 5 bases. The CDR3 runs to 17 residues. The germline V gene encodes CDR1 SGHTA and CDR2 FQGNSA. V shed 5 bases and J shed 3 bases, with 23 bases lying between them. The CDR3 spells CASSRATRGGPIYEQYF. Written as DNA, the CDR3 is TGTGCCAGCAGCCGAGCGACCCGGGGTGGGCCGATCTACGAGCAGTACTTC.

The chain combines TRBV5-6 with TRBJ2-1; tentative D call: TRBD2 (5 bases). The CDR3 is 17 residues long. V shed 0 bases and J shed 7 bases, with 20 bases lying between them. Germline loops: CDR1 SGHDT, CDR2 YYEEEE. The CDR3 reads CASSLALGVGLRNEQFF. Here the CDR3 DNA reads TGTGCCAGCAGCTTGGCCTTGGGAGTTGGGTTGCGGAATGAGCAGTTCTTC.

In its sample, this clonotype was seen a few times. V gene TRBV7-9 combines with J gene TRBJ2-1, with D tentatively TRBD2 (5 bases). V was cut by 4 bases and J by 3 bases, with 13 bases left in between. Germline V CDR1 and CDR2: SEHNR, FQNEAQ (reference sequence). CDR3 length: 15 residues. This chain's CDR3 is CASSSTSGIYNEQFF. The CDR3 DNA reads TGTGCCAGCAGCTCAACCAGCGGTATCTACAATGAGCAGTTCTTC.

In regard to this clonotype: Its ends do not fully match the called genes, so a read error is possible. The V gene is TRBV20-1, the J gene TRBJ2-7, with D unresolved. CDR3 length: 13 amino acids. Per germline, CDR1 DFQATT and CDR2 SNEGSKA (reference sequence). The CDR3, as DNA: TGTAGTGTTCTCAGCCAAGGCTCCTACGAGCAGTACTTC. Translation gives CSVLSQGSYEQYF.

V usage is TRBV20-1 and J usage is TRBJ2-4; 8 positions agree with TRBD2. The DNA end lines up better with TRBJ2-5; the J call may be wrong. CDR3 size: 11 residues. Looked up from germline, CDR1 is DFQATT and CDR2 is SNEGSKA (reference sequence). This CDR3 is CSVGLEETQYF. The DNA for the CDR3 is TGCAGTGTGGGACTAGAAGAGACCCAGTACTTC.

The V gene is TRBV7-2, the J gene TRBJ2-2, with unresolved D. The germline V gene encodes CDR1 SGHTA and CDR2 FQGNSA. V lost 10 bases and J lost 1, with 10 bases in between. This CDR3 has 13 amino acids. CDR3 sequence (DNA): TGTGCCACCCAGGCGGTGAACACCGGGGAGCTGTTTTTT. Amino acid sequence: CATQAVNTGELFF.

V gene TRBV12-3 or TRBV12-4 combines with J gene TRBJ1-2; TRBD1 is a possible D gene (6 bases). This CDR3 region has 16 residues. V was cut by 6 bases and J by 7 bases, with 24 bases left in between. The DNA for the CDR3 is TGTGCCAGCAGAGGCCCATCGGGCAGGGGATTCGGTGGCTACACCTTC. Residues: CASRGPSGRGFGGYTF.

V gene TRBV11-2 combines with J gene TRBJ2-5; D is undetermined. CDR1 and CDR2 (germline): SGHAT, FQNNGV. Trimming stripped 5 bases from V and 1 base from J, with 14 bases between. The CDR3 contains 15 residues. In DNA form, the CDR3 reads TGTGCCAGCAGCCGAACCCGGCACAGCCAAGAGACCCAGTACTTC. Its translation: CASSRTRHSQETQYF.

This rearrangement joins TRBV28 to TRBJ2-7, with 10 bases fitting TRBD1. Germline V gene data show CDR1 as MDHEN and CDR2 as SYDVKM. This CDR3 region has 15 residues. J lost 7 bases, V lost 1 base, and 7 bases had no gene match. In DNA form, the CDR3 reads TGTGCCAGCAGTTTATCAGACAGGGGGCTTGGGGAGCAGTACTTC. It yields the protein CASSLSDRGLGEQYF.

CDR3 residues: CASSLERTGYEKLFF. For the CDR3, the DNA is TGTGCCAGCAGTTTAGAGAGGACAGGGTATGAAAAACTGTTTTTT. V gene TRBV12-3 or TRBV12-4 combines with J gene TRBJ1-4, with TRBD1 matching over 8 bases. The V and J ends lost 1 base and 6 bases, in that order; junction bases with no gene match: 4. The CDR3 sequence is 15 residues long.

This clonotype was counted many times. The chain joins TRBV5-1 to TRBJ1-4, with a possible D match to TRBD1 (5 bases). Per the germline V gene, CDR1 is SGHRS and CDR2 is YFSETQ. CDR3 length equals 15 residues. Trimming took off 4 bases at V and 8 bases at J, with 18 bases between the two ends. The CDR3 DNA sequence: TGCGCCAGCAGCCTATCGGGACTCTCCGGAGAAAAACTGTTTTTT. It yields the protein CASSLSGLSGEKLFF.

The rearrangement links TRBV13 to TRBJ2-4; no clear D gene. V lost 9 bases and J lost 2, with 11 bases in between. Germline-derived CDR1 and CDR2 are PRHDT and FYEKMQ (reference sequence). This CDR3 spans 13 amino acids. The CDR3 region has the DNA TGTGCCAGTGCTAGTGGATCCAAAAACATTCAGTACTTC. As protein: CASASGSKNIQYF.